This paragraph covers one T cell receptor beta chain sequence. Antigen: not known. The data belong to a study of T cell responses to AZD1222 COVID-19 vaccine. Researchers grouped second doses given at about 4 or about 12 weeks into one pool. The junction had 19 bases not matched to a gene; V was cut back by 4 bases and J by 5 bases. The CDR3 sequence is 18 residues long. Per germline, CDR1 SQVTM and CDR2 ANQGSEA. The study, taken as a whole, reports: Seropositive AZD1222 recipients at baseline numbered only five or six. Donors were largely white British and mainly female; clonal diversity was possibly underestimated.

Profiled with immunoSEQ multiplex PCR; TCRdb holds only in-frame clones, not every one. The sample carries 140,000 or so clones, about nine tenths recorded once. This sequence was found in an adult who received the AZD1222 COVID-19 vaccine. The chain has TRBV29-1 and TRBJ2-2, with 7 bases aligning to TRBD2. The sample consisted of peripheral blood, taken 28 days after the second AZD1222 dose. CDR3 DNA: TGCAGCGTTGCTTCGGCTAGCGGAAGGGATATGGGGACCGGGGAGCTGTTTTTT. Its translation is CSVASASGRDMGTGELFF.